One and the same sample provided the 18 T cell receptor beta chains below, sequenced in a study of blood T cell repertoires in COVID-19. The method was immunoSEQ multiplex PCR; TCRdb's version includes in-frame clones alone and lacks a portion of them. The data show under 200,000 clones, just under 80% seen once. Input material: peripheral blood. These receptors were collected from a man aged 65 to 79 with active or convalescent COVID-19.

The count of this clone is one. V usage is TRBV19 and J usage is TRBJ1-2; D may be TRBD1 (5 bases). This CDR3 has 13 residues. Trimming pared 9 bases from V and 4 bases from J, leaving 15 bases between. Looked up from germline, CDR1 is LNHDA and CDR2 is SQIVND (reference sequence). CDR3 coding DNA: TGTGCCAGCCAGCCAGGGTTGGGCTATGGCTACACCTTC. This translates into CASQPGLGYGYTF.

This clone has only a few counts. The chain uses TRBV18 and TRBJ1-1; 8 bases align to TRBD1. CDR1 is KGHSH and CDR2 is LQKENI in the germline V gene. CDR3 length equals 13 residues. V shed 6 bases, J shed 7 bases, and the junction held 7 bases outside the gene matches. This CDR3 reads CASSFYRGSEAFF. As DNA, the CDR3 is TGTGCCAGCTCTTTCTACAGGGGGAGTGAAGCTTTCTTT. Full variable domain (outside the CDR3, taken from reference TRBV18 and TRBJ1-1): NAGVMQNPRHLVRRRGQEARLRCSPMKGHSHVYWYRQLPEEGLKFMVYLQKENIIDESGMPKERFSAEFPKEGPSILRIQQVVRGDSAAYFCASSFYRGSEAFFGQGTRLTVV.

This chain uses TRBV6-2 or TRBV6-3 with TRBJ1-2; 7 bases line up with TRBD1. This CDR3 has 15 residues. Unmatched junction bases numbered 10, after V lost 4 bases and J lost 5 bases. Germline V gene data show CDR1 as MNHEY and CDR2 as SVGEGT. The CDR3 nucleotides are TGTGCCAGCAGTTTCTTGTGGACAGGAGAATATGGCTACACCTTC. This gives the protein CASSFLWTGEYGYTF.

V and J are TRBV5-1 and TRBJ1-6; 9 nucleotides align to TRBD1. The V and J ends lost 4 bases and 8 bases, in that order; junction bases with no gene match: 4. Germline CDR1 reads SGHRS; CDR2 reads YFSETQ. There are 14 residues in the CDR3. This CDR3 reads CASSNRDRDSPLHF. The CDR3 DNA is TGCGCCAGCAGCAACCGGGACAGGGATTCACCCCTCCACTTT.

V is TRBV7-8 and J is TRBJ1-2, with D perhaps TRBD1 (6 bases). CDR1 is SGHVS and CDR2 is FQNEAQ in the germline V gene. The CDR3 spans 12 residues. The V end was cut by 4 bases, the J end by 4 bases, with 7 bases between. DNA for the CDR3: TGTGCCAGCAGCTCAGGGGTCTATGGCTACACCTTC. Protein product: CASSSGVYGYTF.

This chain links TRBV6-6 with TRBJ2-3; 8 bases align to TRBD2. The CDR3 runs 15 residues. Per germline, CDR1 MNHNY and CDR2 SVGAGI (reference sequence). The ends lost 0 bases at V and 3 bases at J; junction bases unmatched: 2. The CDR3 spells CASSYSRGGTDTQYF. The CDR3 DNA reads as TGTGCCAGCAGTTACTCCCGGGGGGGGACAGATACGCAGTATTTT.

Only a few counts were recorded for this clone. The CDR3 DNA is TGTGCCAGCTCACCAACCCTGACTAGCGGGACGAACACCGGGGAGCTGTTTTTT. Amino acid sequence: CASSPTLTSGTNTGELFF. The rearrangement links TRBV18 to TRBJ2-2, with TRBD2 matching over 11 bases. Germline CDR1 and CDR2: KGHSH and LQKENI. The CDR3 extends over 18 amino acids. V trimming: 2 bases; J trimming: 0 bases; junction bases outside the gene matches: 5.

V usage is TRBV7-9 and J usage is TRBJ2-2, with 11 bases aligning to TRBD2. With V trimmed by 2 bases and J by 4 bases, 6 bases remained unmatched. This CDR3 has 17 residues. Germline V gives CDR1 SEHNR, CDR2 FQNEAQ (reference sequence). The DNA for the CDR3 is TGTGCCAGCAGCTTAATCTGGACTAGCGGGTTCACCGGGGAGCTGTTTTTT. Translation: CASSLIWTSGFTGELFF.

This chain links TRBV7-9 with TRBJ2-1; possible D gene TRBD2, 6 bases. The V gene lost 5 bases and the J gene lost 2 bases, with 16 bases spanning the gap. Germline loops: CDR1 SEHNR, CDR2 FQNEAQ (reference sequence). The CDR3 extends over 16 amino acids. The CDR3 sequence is CASSLEGLAPYNEQFF. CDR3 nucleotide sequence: TGTGCCAGCAGCCTCGAAGGGCTAGCGCCCTACAATGAGCAGTTCTTC.

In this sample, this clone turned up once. CDR3 amino acids: CASRLGGVYGYTF. CDR3 sequence (DNA): TGTGCCAGCAGATTGGGCGGGGTCTATGGCTACACCTTC. V and J are TRBV7-2 and TRBJ1-2; no reliable D call. The CDR3 loop spans 13 amino acids. Trimming took 6 bases from V and 4 from J, leaving 12 bases between them. Looked up from germline, CDR1 is SGHTA and CDR2 is FQGNSA.

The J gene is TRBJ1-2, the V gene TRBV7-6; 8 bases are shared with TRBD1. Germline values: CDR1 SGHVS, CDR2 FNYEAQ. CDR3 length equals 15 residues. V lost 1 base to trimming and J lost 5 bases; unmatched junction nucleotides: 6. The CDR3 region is CASSLGAGGGYGYTF. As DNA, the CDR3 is TGTGCCAGCAGCTTAGGGGCAGGGGGCGGGTATGGCTACACCTTC.

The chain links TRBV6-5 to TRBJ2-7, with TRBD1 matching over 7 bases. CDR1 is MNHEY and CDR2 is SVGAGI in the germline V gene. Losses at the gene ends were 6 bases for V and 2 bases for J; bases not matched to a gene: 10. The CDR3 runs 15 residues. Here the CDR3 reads CASSRDRVDTYEQYF. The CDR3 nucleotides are TGTGCCAGCAGCCGCGACAGGGTGGACACCTACGAGCAGTACTTC.

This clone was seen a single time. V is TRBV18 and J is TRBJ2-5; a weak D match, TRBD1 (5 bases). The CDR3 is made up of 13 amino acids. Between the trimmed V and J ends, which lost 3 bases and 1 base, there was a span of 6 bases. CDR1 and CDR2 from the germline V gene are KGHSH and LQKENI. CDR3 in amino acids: CASSPTGQETQYF. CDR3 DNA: TGTGCCAGCTCACCCACAGGCCAAGAGACCCAGTACTTC.

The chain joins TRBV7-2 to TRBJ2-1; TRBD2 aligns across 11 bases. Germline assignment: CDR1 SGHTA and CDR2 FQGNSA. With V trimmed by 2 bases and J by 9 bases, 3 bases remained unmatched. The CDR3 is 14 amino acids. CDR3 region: CASSLTSGGGEQFF. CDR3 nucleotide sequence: TGTGCCAGCAGCTTAACTAGCGGGGGAGGTGAGCAGTTCTTC.

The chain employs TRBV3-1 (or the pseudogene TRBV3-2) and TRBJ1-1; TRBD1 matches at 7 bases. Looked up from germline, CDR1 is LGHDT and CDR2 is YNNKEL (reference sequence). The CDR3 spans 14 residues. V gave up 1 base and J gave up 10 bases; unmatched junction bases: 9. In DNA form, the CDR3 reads TGTGCCAGCAGCCAAGGTGGAGGGGGCATGCGAGCTTTCTTT. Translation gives CASSQGGGGMRAFF.

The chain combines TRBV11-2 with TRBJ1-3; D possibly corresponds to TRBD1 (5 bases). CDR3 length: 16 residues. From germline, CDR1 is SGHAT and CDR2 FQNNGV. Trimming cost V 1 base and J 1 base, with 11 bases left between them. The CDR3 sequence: CASSLGPTDSGNTIYF. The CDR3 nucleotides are TGTGCCAGCAGCTTAGGGCCGACAGATTCTGGAAACACCATATATTTT.

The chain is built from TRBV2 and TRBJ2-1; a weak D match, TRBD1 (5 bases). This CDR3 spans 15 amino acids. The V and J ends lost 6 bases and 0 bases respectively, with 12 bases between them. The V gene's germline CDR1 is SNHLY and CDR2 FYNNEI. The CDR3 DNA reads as TGTGCCAGCAGAGGCAGGGATAGCTCCTACAATGAGCAGTTCTTC. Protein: CASRGRDSSYNEQFF.

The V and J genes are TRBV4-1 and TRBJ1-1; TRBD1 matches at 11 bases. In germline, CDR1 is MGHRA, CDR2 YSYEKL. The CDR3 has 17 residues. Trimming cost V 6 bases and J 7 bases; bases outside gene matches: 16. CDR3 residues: CASRHRDRGTYFVEAFF. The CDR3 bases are TGCGCCAGCAGACACCGGGACAGGGGGACCTATTTCGTTGAAGCTTTCTTT.